The clone carrying this TCR beta chain was counted only a few times. The data stem from a study of blood T cell repertoires in COVID-19. At the level of the study: Acute-phase and convalescent COVID-19 samples originated in the United States, Italy and Spain. T cells, B-cell-depleted T cells, or PBMCs supplied cDNA or gDNA.

Sequencing was performed with immunoSEQ multiplex PCR; in TCRdb, only in-frame clones are kept and a portion is missing. The data hold 180,000 or so clones, with just under 85% observed a single time. This sequence originates from a man in his forties who had recovered from COVID-19. The sequencing sample was made of peripheral blood.

The CDR3 here is CASSSRTSGSTDTQYF. CDR3 nucleotide sequence: TGTGCCAGCAGCTCAAGGACTAGCGGGAGCACAGATACGCAGTATTTT. V gene TRBV5-4 combines with J gene TRBJ2-3, with 11 bases that match TRBD2. Germline trimming cut 3 bases from V and 0 bases from J; bases unmatched to any gene: 3. This CDR3 region has 16 residues. CDR1 SGHNT and CDR2 YYREEE come from the germline V gene (reference sequence).